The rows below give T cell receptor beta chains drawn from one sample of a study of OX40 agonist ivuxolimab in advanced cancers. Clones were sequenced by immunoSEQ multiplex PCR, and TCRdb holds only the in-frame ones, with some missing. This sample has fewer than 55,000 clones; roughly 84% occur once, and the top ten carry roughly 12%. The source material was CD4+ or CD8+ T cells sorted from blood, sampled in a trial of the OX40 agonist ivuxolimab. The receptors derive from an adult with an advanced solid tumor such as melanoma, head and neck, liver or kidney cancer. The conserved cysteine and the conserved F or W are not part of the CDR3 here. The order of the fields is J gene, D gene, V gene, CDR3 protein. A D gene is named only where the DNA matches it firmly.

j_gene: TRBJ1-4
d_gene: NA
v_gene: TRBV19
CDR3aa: ASRATSGNLFEKLF

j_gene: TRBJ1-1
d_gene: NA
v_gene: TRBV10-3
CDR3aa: ATRQDLNTEAF

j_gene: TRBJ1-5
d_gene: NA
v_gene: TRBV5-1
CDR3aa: ASSLDTGNQPQH

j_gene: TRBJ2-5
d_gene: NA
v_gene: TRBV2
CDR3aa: ASASQLSGGGTQY

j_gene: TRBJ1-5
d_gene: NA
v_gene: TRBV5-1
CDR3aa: ASSSGLSNQPQH

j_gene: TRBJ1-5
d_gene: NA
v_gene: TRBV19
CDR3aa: ASSTRHADQPQH

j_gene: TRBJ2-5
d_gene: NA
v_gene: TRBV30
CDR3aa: AFRRGKETQY

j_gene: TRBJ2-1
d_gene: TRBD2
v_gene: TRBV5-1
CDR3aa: ASSGGLVSYNEQF

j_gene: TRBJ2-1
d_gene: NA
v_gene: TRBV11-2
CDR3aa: ASSVARTGSREQF

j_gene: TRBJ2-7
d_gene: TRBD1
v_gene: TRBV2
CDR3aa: ASSDPQTGRAYEQY

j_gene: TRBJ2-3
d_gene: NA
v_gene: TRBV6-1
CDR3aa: ASSVLDWDTQY

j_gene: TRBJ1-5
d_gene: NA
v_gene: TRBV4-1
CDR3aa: ASSQAPGGWSNQPQH

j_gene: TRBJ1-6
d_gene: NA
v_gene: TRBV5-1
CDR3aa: ASSLEVGHNSPLH

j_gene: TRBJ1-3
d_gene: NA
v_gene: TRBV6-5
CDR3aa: ASGRHVSGNTIY

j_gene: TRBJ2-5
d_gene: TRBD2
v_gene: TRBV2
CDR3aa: ASSGTSGGPGTQY

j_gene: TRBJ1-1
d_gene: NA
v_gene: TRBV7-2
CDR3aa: ASSLDGVNTEAF

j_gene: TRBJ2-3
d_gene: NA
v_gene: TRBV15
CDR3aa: ATSRDRLPGDTQY

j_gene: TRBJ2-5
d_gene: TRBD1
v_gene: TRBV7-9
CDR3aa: ASSPHGDRQQETQY

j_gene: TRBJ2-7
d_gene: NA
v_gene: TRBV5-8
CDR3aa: ASSWAMAGEQY

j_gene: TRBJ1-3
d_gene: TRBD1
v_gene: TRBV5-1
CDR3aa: ASSSFTGVGNTIY

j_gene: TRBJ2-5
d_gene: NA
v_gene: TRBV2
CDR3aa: ASSDYPETQY

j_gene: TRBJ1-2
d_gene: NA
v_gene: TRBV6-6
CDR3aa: ASTPSNYGYT

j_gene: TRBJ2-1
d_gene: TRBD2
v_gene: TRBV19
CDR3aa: ASSSSGGLDEQF

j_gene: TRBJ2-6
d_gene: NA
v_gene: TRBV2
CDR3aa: ASSGGLDSGANVLT

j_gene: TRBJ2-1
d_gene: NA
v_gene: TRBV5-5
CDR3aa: ASSLDVGGVPWEQF

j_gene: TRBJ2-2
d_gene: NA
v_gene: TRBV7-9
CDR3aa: ASSLAGRAGELF

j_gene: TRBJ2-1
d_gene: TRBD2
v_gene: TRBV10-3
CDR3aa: AIRDLREGQINEQF

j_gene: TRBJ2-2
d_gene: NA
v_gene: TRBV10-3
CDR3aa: AISESRQGLF

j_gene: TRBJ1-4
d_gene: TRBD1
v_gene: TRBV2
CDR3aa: ASSDWTGNEKLF

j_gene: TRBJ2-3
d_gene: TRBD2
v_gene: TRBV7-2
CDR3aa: ASSLERTSGGTDTQY

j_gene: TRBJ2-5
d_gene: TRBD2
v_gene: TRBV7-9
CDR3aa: ASSRRTSGSRETQY

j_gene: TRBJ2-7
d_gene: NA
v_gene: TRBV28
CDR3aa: ASTQGGETYEQY

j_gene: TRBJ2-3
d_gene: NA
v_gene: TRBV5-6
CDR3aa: ASSLGPLTQY

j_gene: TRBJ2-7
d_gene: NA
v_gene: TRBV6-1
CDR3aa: ASSENFDSSYEQY

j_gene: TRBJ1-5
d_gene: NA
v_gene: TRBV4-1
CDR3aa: ASSQVQGYQPQH

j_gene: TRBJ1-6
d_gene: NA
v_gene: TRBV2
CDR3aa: ASSADMGRNSPLH

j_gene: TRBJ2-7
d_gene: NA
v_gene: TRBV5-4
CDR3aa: ASSQDRGGTYEQY

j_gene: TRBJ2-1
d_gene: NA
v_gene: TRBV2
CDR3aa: ASTGDAYNEQF

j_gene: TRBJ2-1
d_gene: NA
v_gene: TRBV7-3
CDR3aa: ASSPGLNNEQF

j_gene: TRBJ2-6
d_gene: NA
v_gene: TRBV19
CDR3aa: ASSRGANVLT

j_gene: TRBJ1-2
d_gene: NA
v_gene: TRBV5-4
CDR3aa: ASSPTGGGYGYT

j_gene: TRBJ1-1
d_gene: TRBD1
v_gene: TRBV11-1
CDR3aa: ASSLVVSGGETAF

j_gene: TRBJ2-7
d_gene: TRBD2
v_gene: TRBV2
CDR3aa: ASSEGLAGGYYEQY

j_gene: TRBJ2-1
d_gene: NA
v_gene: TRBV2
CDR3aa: ASSAGQSSYNEQF